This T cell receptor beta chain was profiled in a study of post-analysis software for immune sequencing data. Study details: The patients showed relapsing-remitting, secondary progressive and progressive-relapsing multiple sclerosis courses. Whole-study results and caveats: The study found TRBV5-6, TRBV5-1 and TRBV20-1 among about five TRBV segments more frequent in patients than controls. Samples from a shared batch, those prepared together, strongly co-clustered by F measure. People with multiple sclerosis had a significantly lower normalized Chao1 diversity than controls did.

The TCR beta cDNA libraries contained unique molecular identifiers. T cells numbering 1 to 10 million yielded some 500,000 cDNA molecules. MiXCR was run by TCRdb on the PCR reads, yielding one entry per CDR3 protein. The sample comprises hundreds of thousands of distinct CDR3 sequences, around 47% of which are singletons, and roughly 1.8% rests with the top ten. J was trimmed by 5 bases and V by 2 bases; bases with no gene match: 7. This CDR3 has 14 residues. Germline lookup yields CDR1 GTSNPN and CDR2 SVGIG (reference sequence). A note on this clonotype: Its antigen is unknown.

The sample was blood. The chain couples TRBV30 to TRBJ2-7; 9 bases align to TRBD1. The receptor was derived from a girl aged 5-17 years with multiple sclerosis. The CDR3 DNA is TGTGCCTGGAGTCTCGGGACAGGGCGCGACGAGCAGTACTTC. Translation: CAWSLGTGRDEQYF.